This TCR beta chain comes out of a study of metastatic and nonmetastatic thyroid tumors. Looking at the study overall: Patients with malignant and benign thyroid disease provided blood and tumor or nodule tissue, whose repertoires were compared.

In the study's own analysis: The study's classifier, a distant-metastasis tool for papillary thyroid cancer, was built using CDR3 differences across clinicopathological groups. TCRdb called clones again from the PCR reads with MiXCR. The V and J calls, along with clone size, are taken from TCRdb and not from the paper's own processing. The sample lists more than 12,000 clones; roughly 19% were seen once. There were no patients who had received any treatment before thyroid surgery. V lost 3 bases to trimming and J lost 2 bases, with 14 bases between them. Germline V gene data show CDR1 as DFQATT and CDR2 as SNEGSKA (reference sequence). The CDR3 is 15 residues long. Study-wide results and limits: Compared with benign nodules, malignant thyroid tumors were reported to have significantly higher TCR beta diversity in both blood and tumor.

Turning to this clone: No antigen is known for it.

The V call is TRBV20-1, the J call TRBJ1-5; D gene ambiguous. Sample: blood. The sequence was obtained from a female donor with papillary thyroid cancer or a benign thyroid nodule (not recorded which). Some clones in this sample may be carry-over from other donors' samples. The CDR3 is CSASPAHYGNQPQHF. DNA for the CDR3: TGCAGTGCTAGCCCCGCACATTATGGCAATCAGCCCCAGCATTTT.